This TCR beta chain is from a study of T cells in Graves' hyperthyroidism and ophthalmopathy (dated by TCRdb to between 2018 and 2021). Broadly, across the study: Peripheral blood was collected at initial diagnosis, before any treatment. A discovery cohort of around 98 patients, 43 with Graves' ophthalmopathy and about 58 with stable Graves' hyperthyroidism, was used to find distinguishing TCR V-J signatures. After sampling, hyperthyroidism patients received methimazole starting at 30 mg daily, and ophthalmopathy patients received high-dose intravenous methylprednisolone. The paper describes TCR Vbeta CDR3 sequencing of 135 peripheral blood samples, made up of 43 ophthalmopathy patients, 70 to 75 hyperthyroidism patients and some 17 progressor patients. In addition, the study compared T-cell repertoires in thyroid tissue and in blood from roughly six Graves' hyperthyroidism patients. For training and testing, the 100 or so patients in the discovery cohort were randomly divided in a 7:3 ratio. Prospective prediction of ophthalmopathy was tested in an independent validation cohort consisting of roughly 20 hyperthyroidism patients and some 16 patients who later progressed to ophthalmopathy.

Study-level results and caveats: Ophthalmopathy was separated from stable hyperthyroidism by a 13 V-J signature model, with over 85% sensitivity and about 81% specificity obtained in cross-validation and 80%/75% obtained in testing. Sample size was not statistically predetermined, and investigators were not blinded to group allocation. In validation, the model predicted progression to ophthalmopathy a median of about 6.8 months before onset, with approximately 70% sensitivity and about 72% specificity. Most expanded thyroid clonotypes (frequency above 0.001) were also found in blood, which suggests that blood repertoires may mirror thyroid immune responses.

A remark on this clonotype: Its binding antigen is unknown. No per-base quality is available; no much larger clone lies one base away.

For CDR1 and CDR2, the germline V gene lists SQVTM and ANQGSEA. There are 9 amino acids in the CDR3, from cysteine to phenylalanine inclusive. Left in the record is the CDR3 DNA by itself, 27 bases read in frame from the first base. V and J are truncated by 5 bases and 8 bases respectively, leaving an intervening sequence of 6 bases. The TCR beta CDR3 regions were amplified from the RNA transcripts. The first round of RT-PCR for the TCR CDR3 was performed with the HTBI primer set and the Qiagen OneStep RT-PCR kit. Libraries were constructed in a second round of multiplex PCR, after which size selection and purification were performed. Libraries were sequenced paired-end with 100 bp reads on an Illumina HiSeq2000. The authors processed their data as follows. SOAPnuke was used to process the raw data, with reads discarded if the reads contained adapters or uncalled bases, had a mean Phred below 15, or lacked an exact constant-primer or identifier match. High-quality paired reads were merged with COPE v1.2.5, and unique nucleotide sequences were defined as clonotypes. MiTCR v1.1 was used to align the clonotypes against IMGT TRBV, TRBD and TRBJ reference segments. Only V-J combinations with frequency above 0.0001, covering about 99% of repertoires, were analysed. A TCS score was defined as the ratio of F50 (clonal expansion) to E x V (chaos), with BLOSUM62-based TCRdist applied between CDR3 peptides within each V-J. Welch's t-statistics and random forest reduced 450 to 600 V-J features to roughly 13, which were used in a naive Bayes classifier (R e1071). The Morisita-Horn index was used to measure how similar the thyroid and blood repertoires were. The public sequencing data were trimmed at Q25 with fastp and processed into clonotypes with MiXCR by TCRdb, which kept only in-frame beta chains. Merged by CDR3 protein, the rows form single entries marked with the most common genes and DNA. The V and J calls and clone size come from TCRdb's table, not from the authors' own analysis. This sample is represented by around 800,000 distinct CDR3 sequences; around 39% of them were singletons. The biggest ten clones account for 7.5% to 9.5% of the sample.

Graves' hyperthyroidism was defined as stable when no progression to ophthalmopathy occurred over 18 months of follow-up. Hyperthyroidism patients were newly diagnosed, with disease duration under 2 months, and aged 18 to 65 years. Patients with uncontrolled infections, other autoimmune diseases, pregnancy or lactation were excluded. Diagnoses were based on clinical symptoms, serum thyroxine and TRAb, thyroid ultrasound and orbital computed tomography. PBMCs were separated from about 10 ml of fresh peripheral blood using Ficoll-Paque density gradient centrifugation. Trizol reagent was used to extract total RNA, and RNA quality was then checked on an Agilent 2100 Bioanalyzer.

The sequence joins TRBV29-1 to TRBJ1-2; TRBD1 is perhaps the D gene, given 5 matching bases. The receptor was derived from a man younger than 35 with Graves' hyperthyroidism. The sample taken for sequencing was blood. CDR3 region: CSVRTGYTF. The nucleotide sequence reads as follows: TGCAGCGTTCGGACAGGCTACACCTTC.